This T cell receptor (beta chain) was recovered during a study of radiotherapy plus CTLA-4 blockade in lung cancer. About the research overall: In roughly 19% of patients, objective responses were seen; 31% had disease control. Study-wide findings and caveats: Expansion in blood of tumor-derived TCR clones was seen after radiotherapy plus ipilimumab.

To note about this clone: The antigen is unknown.

Profiled with immunoSEQ multiplex PCR; TCRdb holds only in-frame clones, not every one. The sample gives over 85,000 clones, roughly 85% of which show up once; roughly 25% is in the top ten. This CDR3 is built from 13 residues. V shed 6 bases and J 9 bases; nucleotides not matched to a gene: 3. CDR1 is SNHLY and CDR2 is FYNNEI in the germline V gene. The chain carries TRBV2 and TRBJ2-1; 12 bases are shared with TRBD2. This sequence was found in a human donor with non-small cell lung cancer that progressed on radiotherapy plus ipilimumab. This sample comprised peripheral blood, obtained from a patient treated with radiotherapy plus ipilimumab. The CDR3 protein is CASRLAGGIEQFF. The CDR3 coding sequence is TGTGCCAGCAGACTAGCGGGAGGTATTGAGCAGTTCTTC.